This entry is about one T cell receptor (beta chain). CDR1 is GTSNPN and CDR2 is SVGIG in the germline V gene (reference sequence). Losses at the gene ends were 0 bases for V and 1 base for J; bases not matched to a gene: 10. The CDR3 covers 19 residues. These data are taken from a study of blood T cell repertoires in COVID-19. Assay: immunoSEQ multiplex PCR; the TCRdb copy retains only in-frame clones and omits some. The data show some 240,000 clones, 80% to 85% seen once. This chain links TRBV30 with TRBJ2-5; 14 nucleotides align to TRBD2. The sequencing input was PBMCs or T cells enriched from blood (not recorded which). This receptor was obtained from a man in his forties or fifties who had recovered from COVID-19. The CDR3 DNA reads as TGTGCCTGGAGTGTTCTGCGACTAGCGGGGGGGCCAACCCAAGAGACCCAGTACTTC. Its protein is CAWSVLRLAGGPTQETQYF.